This is a list of T cell receptor beta chains from one sample in a study of blood T cell repertoires in COVID-19. Sequencing was performed with immunoSEQ multiplex PCR; in TCRdb, only in-frame clones are kept and a portion is missing. Here the sample spans 150,000 to 200,000 clones, roughly four fifths being singletons. Sequenced input: peripheral blood. The receptors were sampled from a man between 60 and 70 years old with active or convalescent COVID-19. Both conserved end residues are trimmed from each CDR3.

TRBJ1-4 TRBV16 ASSQRGQGSEKLF
TRBJ1-3 TRBV9 ASSATGGSGVRGNTIY
TRBJ1-2 TRBV10-3 ATGTGVGYT
TRBJ1-4 TRBV24-1 ATSDRGLELF
TRBJ2-7 TRBV27 ASSLSQGFEQY
TRBJ1-2 TRBV6-5 ASSYRGLNYGYT
TRBJ1-6 TRBV6-5 ASRPGLGGASPLH
TRBJ2-3 TRBV18 ASSPNSEYTQY
TRBJ2-5 TRBV3-1/TRBV3-2 ASSHSGTGGETQY
TRBJ2-1 TRBV24-1 ATEGGNEQF
TRBJ2-3 TRBV5-1 ASSDRGGPTDTQY
TRBJ2-1 TRBV7-9 ASSQSGGAYNEQF
TRBJ2-7 TRBV5-1 ASSSLSGSMYEQY
TRBJ1-2 TRBV27 ASSLEGRYGYT
TRBJ2-1 TRBV24-1 ATSDGPTSGSYNEQF
TRBJ2-3 TRBV2 ASSEGGTGGSTDTQY
TRBJ1-1 TRBV10-2 ASSESGENTEAF
TRBJ2-2 TRBV12-3/TRBV12-4 ASSLSGSGELF
TRBJ2-2 TRBV19 ASSRSLAGYTGELF
TRBJ1-4 TRBV19 ASRRVATNEKLF
TRBJ1-4 TRBV28 ASTGQGWEKLF
TRBJ1-2 TRBV5-4 ASSLKGIAGYT
TRBJ1-6 TRBV11-2 ASSFLSRRSYNSPLH
TRBJ2-5 TRBV27 ASSGTLGLAGWETQY
TRBJ1-2 TRBV6-5 ASNRPDYGYT
TRBJ2-1 TRBV5-1 ASSLTSGGSYNEQF
TRBJ2-2 TRBV12-3/TRBV12-4 ASSFLSEELF
TRBJ2-3 TRBV6-4 ASSAGGVPTDTQY
TRBJ2-1 TRBV5-1 ASSEPGLRNEQF
TRBJ1-4 TRBV18 ASSPGGGASEKLF
TRBJ2-6 TRBV27 ASSLRLAGGVTGANVLT
TRBJ2-1 TRBV28 ASSLSIGGAYNEQF
TRBJ1-2 TRBV6-6 ASSSGSAYYGYT
TRBJ1-2 TRBV7-8 ASRQSGILTGYT
TRBJ2-7 TRBV6-6 ASLSGFYEQY
TRBJ1-1 TRBV21-1 AGRTGVDFEAF
TRBJ2-1 TRBV4-2 ASSQPSSYNEQF
TRBJ1-2 TRBV29-1 SGREGDGYT
TRBJ1-3 TRBV6-5 ASSYGGGNSGNTIY
TRBJ2-3 TRBV29-1 SVDGTSGGADTQY
TRBJ2-1 TRBV27 ASSLSRTGLNEQF
TRBJ1-1 TRBV25-1 ASGLSNTEAF
TRBJ1-1 TRBV29-1 SVTGGTEAF
TRBJ1-5 TRBV6-6 ASSQQGGGQPQH
TRBJ2-1 TRBV2 ASSVQPPRSNEQF
TRBJ2-6 TRBV10-3 AIMSPGDGANVLT
TRBJ2-2 TRBV27 ASSLTGGLNTGELF
TRBJ1-2 TRBV2 ASSRDKLYGYT